One and the same sample provided the 24 T cell receptor beta chains below, sequenced in a study of blood T cell repertoires in COVID-19. Measured with immunoSEQ multiplex PCR; TCRdb has only the in-frame clones, and not every one. The sample has 40,000 or so clones; approximately 89% are singletons. Material: peripheral blood. The receptors originated from a man in his fifties or sixties with active COVID-19.

The chain carries TRBV11-2 and TRBJ2-2; TRBD2 agrees at 12 bases. Germline CDR1 SGHAT, CDR2 FQNNGV. The CDR3 is 17 amino acids. Trimming at V came to 8 bases and at J to 6 bases, leaving 13 bases not matched to a gene. For the CDR3, the DNA is TGTGCCAGCGCCATCGGGGCTAGCGGGAGGGCCCCCGGGGAGCTGTTTTTT. Encoded protein: CASAIGASGRAPGELFF.

This rearrangement joins TRBV6-1 to TRBJ2-1, with D perhaps TRBD2 (5 bases). V lost 3 bases and J lost 2, with 8 bases in between. The CDR3 is made up of 14 amino acids. Germline V gene sequence: CDR1 MNHNS, CDR2 SASEGT. The CDR3 DNA follows: TGTGCCAGCAGTGAGTCCGGGGCCTACAATGAGCAGTTCTTC. Its translation is CASSESGAYNEQFF.

CDR3 sequence (DNA): TGTGCCACCGCGGGGGGGCCGGTGGACACTGAAGCTTTCTTT. Its translation is CATAGGPVDTEAFF. The chain carries TRBV24-1 and TRBJ1-1, with D tentatively TRBD1 (6 bases). This CDR3 contains 14 residues. Germline lookup yields CDR1 KGHDR and CDR2 SFDVKD. Trimming removed 9 bases from V and 3 bases from J, with 16 bases in between.

The chain joins TRBV14 to TRBJ2-5; 9 nucleotides align to TRBD1. Germline V gives CDR1 SGHDN, CDR2 FVKESK. Trimming at V came to 4 bases and at J to 2 bases, leaving 14 bases not matched to a gene. This CDR3 comprises 18 residues. CDR3 in amino acids: CASSPILPGQGLQETQYF. CDR3 nucleotides: TGTGCCAGCAGCCCGATTTTACCGGGACAGGGTCTACAAGAGACCCAGTACTTC.

This chain connects TRBV5-6 to TRBJ2-5; D may be TRBD1 (5 bases). The ends were cut back, 3 bases at V and 2 bases at J, with 11 bases in the middle. Germline assignment: CDR1 SGHDT and CDR2 YYEEEE. CDR3 length: 14 residues. CDR3 sequence: CASSSDRLQETQYF. The CDR3 coding sequence is TGTGCCAGCAGCTCCGACAGATTACAAGAGACCCAGTACTTC.

This clone was observed once. The chain couples TRBV18 to TRBJ1-1; D is unclear. V was pared by 6 bases and J by 1 base, with 12 bases between. CDR3 length: 14 residues. The germline gives CDR1 KGHSH, CDR2 LQKENI. CDR3 region: CASSPIQPNTEAFF. The CDR3 DNA follows: TGTGCCAGCTCCCCCATACAGCCGAACACTGAAGCTTTCTTT.

Only a few counts were recorded for this clone. This chain links TRBV10-1 with TRBJ1-2; D perhaps matches TRBD1 (6 bases). Germline loops: CDR1 WNHNN, CDR2 SYGVQD (reference sequence). The CDR3 loop spans 14 amino acids. V was shortened by 5 bases and J by 2 bases, with 12 bases between the two germline ends. The DNA for the CDR3 is TGCGCCAGCAGTCGACAGGACCGAAACTATGGCTACACCTTC. Protein: CASSRQDRNYGYTF.

The chain couples TRBV6-5 to TRBJ1-3; D unclear. This CDR3 comprises 12 residues. V lost 9 bases and J lost 2, with 8 bases in between. Germline V gene lookup returns CDR1 MNHEY and CDR2 SVGAGI. In nucleotides, the CDR3 is TGTGCCAGTTCCGGGACTGGAAACACCATATATTTT. Translated: CASSGTGNTIYF.

CDR3 region: CASSRDPGSYNEQFF. CDR3 DNA sequence: TGTGCCAGCAGCCGTGACCCAGGCTCCTACAATGAGCAGTTCTTC. This chain connects TRBV7-2 to TRBJ2-1; D is undetermined. Trimming removed 5 bases from V and 0 bases from J, with 11 bases in between. The CDR3 is made up of 15 amino acids. Germline CDR1 reads SGHTA; CDR2 reads FQGNSA.

The V call is TRBV30, the J call TRBJ1-6, with D unresolved. The CDR3 extends over 11 amino acids. Germline CDR1 GTSNPN, CDR2 SVGIG (reference sequence). Trimming shortened V by 4 bases and J by 10 bases, and 8 bases separated the two germline ends. CDR3 DNA sequence: TGTGCCTGGAAGGAGGGCTCACCCCTCCACTTT. It yields the protein CAWKEGSPLHF.

J is TRBJ2-1 and V is TRBV10-3, with TRBD1 matching 10 bases. Trimming at V came to 4 bases and at J to 5 bases, leaving 2 bases not matched to a gene. CDR1 and CDR2 from the germline V gene are ENHRY and SYGVKD. This CDR3 is 14 amino acids long. The CDR3 reads CAISVGQGDNEQFF. CDR3 nucleotide sequence: TGTGCCATCAGTGTCGGACAGGGGGACAATGAGCAGTTCTTC.

The chain employs TRBV11-2 and TRBJ1-2; TRBD1 might be the D (6 bases). The CDR3 covers 15 residues. The ends were cut back, 4 bases at V and 0 bases at J, with 12 bases in the middle. Germline V gene lookup returns CDR1 SGHAT and CDR2 FQNNGV. CDR3 loop: CASSYPRGPNYGYTF. Here the CDR3 DNA reads TGTGCCAGCAGCTACCCCAGGGGCCCTAACTATGGCTACACCTTC. The full variable domain, with the rest looked up from reference TRBV11-2 and TRBJ1-2, is EAGVAQSPRYKIIEKRQSVAFWCNPISGHATLYWYQQILGQGPKLLIQFQNNGVVDDSQLPKDRFSAERLKGVDSTLKIQPAKLEDSAVYLCASSYPRGPNYGYTFGSGTRLTVV.

The sample holds a few counts of this clone. The chain carries TRBV21-1 and TRBJ1-1. TRBV21-1 is marked as a pseudogene. The CDR3 is 16 amino acids. CDR3 nucleotides: TGTGCCAGCAGCTTAAAAGAGGGTTCCCCGAACACTGAAGCTTTCTTT. Amino acid sequence: CASSLKEGSPNTEAFF.

V gene TRBV30 combines with J gene TRBJ1-3; TRBD1 matches at 8 bases. The V gene's germline CDR1 is GTSNPN and CDR2 SVGIG (reference sequence). The CDR3 covers 16 residues. V shed 2 bases and J 3 bases; nucleotides not matched to a gene: 9. DNA of the CDR3: TGTGCCTGGAGTCCTCCGCCAGGGGGCTATGGAAACACCATATATTTT. Protein product: CAWSPPPGGYGNTIYF.

J is TRBJ2-2 and V is TRBV7-8; 11 bases align to TRBD2. The CDR3 contains 15 residues. V was pared by 6 bases and J by 7 bases, with 7 bases of the junction left unmatched. Germline-derived CDR1 and CDR2 are SGHVS and FQNEAQ. CDR3 sequence reads: CASRRTSGLVGELFF. Written as DNA, the CDR3 is TGTGCCAGCAGGCGGACTAGCGGGTTAGTCGGGGAGCTGTTTTTT.

This chain links TRBV30 with TRBJ2-2; D is possibly TRBD2 (5 bases). The V gene lost 3 bases and the J gene lost 1 base, with 12 bases spanning the gap. The CDR3 has 15 residues. The germline CDR1 and CDR2 sequences are GTSNPN and SVGIG (reference sequence). CDR3 region: CAWSGVAQNTGELFF. The CDR3 region has the DNA TGTGCCTGGAGCGGGGTAGCGCAGAACACCGGGGAGCTGTTTTTT.

The chain has TRBV11-2 and TRBJ2-1; the D is unclear. The V end was cut by 2 bases, the J end by 3 bases, with 14 bases between. Germline V gene sequence: CDR1 SGHAT, CDR2 FQNNGV. This CDR3 has 16 residues. This chain's CDR3 is CASSLILDTNYNEQFF. CDR3 in DNA: TGTGCCAGCAGCTTAATTTTAGACACCAACTACAATGAGCAGTTCTTC.

The chain couples TRBV19 to TRBJ1-5; 7 bases line up with TRBD1. From germline, CDR1 is LNHDA and CDR2 SQIVND (reference sequence). The CDR3 runs 13 residues. Unmatched junction bases numbered 3, after V lost 4 bases and J lost 6 bases. The CDR3 DNA sequence: TGTGCCAGTAGTACCAACAGGGGTCAGCCCCAGCATTTT. This codes for CASSTNRGQPQHF.

The chain recombines TRBV4-1 with TRBJ1-5; possibly TRBD1 for D (6 bases). Germline V gives CDR1 MGHRA, CDR2 YSYEKL. The CDR3 totals 18 residues. Trimming removed 4 bases from V and 4 bases from J, with 23 bases in between. The CDR3 sequence is CASSPPIIGTGKNQPQHF. In DNA form, the CDR3 reads TGCGCCAGCAGCCCCCCCATCATAGGAACAGGGAAAAATCAGCCCCAGCATTTT.

This clone was counted once. The rearrangement links TRBV12-3 or TRBV12-4 to TRBJ2-7, with a tentative D call TRBD1 (6 bases). V was clipped by 5 bases and J by 4 bases, with 12 bases between them. The length of the CDR3 is 13 residues. DNA of the CDR3: TGTGCCAGCAGTCTCCCGGGACAATACGAGCAGTACTTC. It encodes CASSLPGQYEQYF.

This chain connects TRBV2 to TRBJ2-5; TRBD2 aligns across 9 bases. The CDR3 length is 16 residues. Unmatched junction bases numbered 9, after V lost 7 bases and J lost 0 bases. The germline V gene encodes CDR1 SNHLY and CDR2 FYNNEI. CDR3 nucleotide sequence: TGTGCCAGCAAGACGAGCGGGGGGTTAAACCAAGAGACCCAGTACTTC. Encoded protein: CASKTSGGLNQETQYF.

CDR3 nucleotides: TGTGCCAGCAGTCCGGGGACAGGGGAGTTCTCCGAGCAGTACTTC. Its protein is CASSPGTGEFSEQYF. The J gene is TRBJ2-7, the V gene TRBV6-5, with 10 bases aligning to TRBD1. CDR1 is MNHEY and CDR2 is SVGAGI in the germline V gene. CDR3 length: 15 amino acids. Trimming took 5 bases from V and 6 from J; bases not matched to a gene: 10.

The V and J genes are TRBV6-5 and TRBJ2-6, with D possibly being TRBD1 (6 bases). Germline loops: CDR1 MNHEY, CDR2 SVGAGI. CDR3 size: 15 residues. Trimming took off 6 bases at V and 1 base at J, with 10 bases between the two ends. CDR3 nucleotide sequence: TGTGCCAGCAGCTATACAGGGTCTGGGGCCAACGTCCTGACTTTC. Its protein is CASSYTGSGANVLTF.

The chain uses TRBV7-3 and TRBJ2-1; TRBD2 agrees at 7 bases. Unmatched junction bases numbered 12, after V lost 1 base and J lost 9 bases. The CDR3 has 16 amino acids. The germline CDR1 and CDR2 sequences are SGHTA and FQGTGA. This CDR3 is CASSLNSGRLTGEQFF. CDR3 sequence (DNA): TGTGCCAGCAGCTTAAATAGCGGGCGCCTTACGGGTGAGCAGTTCTTC.